What follows is one T cell receptor beta chain and its context. Its antigen remains unidentified. This record comes from a study of cytomegalovirus exposure and HLA in healthy donors. PCR primers comprised 60 Vbeta and 13 Jbeta primers. TCRdb's table, derived via immunoSEQ multiplex PCR, lists solely in-frame clones and lacks some. Of approximately 240,000 clones listed, roughly 90% are singletons. The study, taken as a whole, reports: Being productive about 90% or about 30% of the time was typical of most TCR beta V segments in an earlier analysis. TCR beta chains associated with HLA were, in a later analysis, more clonally expanded than equally common others. Analysis performed later found more than 15,000 TCR beta sequences associated with HLA alleles at 0.05 false discovery rate. Most TCRs appeared rarely, but some public TCRs recurred in many donors.

The specimen was PBMCs. The source is a woman aged 18 to 35 in good health and CMV-seronegative.

The CDR3 DNA reads TGTGCCAGCAGCCGGCCCCCCCGGACAGGTTCCTACGAGCAGTACTTC. Residues: CASSRPPRTGSYEQYF. The chain couples TRBV7-8 to TRBJ2-7, with 7 bases aligning to TRBD1. The CDR3 covers 16 residues. V gave up 5 bases and J gave up 1 base; unmatched junction bases: 11. Germline loops: CDR1 SGHVS, CDR2 FQNEAQ.